The clone carrying this T cell receptor beta chain was picked up one time. These data are taken from a study of blood T cell repertoires in COVID-19. Study information: Sites across the United States, Italy and Spain contributed samples from acute and convalescent COVID-19.

The J segment lost 7 bases and the V segment lost 6 bases, leaving 6 bases of the junction unmatched. The CDR3 runs to 13 residues. Sequenced by immunoSEQ multiplex PCR; TCRdb stores in-frame clones only, minus some. Of approximately 170,000 clones listed, approximately 90% are singletons. This TCR derives from a woman older than 75 in a cohort sampled during active or convalescent COVID-19. Sequencing used peripheral blood. The chain combines TRBV12-3 or TRBV12-4 with TRBJ1-2; 9 bases are a match to TRBD1. The CDR3 bases are TGTGCCAGCAGCCAACAGGGGGCGCTTGGCTACACCTTC. Translated: CASSQQGALGYTF.